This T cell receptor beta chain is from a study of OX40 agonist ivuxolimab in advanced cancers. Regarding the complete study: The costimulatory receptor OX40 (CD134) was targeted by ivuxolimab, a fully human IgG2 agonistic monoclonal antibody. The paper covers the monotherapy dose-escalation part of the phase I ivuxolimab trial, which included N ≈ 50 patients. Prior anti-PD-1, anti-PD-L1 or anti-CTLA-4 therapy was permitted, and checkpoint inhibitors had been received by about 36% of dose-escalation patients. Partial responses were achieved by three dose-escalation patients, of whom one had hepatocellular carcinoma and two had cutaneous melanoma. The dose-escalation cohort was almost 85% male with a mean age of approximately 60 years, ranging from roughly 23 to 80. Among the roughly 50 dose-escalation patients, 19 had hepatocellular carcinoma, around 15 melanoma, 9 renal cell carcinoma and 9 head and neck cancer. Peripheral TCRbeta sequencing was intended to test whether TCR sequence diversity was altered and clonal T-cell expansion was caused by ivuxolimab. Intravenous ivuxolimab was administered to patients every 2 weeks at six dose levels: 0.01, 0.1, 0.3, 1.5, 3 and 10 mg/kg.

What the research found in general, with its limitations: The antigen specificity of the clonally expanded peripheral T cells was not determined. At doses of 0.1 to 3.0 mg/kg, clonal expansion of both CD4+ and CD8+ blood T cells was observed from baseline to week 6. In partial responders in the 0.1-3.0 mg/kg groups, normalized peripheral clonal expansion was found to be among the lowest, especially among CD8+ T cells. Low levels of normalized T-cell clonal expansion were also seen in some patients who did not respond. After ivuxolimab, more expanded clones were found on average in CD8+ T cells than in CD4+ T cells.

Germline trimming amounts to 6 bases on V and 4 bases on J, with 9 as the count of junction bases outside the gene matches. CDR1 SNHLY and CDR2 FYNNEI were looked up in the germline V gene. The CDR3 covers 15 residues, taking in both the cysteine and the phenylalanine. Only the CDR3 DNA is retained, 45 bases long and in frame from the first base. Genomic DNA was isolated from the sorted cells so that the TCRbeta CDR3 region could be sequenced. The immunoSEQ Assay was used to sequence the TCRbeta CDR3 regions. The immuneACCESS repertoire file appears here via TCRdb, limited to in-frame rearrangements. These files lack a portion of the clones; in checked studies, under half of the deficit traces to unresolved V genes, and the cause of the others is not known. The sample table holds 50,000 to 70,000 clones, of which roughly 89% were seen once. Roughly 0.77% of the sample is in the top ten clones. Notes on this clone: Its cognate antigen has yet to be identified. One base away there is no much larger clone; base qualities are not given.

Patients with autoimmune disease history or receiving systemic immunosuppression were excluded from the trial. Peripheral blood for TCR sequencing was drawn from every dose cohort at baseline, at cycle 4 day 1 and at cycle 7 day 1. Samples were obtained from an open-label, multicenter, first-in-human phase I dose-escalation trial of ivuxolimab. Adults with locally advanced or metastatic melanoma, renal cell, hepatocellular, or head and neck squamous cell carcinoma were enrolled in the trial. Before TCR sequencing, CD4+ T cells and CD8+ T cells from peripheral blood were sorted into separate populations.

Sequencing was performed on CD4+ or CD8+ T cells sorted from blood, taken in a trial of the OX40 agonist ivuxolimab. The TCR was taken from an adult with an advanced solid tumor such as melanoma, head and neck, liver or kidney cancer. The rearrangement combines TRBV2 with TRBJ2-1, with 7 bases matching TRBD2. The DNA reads TGTGCCAGCAGGAGCGATGGGGGGGATTACAATGAGCAGTTCTTC. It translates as CASRSDGGDYNEQFF.